This T cell receptor (beta chain) appears in the sequencing data of a study of breast tumors, draining lymph nodes, adjacent tissues. The CDR3 runs 22 residues. J was trimmed by 0 bases and V by 3 bases; bases with no gene match: 23. Germline lookup yields CDR1 DFQATT and CDR2 SNEGSKA (reference sequence). TCRdb used MiXCR to reprocess the multiplex PCR reads, holding one entry per CDR3 protein. Of some 130,000 distinct CDR3 sequences in the sample, 15% to 20% were seen once. Overall study findings and caveats: Data fit most tumor T cells coming from lymph node, expanding in tumor. Data only fit, rather than demonstrated, lymph node origin of most tumor T cells. Tumors had less TCR diversity than lymph nodes, more than nontumor tissue. Luminal-like breast cancer showed significantly higher tumor–nontumor repertoire similarity than basal-like.

The lymph nodes were axillary draining lymph nodes from breast cancer patients. This clonotype has more than one count but fewer than ten. Its antigen is still unknown. The V gene is TRBV20-1, the J gene TRBJ2-6; 7 bases are a match to TRBD2. The sample taken for sequencing was axillary lymph node tissue. This clonotype was obtained from a female donor with breast cancer. Some clones in this sample may be carry-over from other donors' samples. The CDR3 coding sequence is TGCAGTGCTAGTCTGTCCCACCTCGGGAGGTCCACCGGCTTCTCTGGGGCCAACGTCCTGACTTTC. Its protein product is CSASLSHLGRSTGFSGANVLTF.